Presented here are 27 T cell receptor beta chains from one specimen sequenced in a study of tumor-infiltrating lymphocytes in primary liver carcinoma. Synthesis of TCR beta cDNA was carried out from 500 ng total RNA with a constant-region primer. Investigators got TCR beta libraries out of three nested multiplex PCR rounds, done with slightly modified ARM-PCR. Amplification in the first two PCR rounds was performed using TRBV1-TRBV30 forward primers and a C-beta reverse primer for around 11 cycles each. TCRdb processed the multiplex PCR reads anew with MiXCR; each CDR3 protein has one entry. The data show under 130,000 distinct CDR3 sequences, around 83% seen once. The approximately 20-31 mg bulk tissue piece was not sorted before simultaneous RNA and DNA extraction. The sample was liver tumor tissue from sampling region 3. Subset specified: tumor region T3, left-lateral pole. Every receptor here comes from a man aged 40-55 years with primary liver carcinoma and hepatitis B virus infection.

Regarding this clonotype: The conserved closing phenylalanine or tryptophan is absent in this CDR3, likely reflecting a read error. The CDR3 DNA follows: TGCAGCGTGGATCCTAGCGAAGGCACAGATATGCAGTATTAT. Translation: CSVDPSEGTDMQYY. The gene calls are TRBV29-1 and TRBJ2-3; maybe TRBD2 (6 bases). The length of the CDR3 is 14 residues. Germline CDR1 SQVTM, CDR2 ANQGSEA.

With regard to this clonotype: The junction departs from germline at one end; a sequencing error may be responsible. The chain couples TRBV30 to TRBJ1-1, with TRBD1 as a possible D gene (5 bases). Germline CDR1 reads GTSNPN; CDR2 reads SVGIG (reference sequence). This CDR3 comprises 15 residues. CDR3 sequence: CAWSEKNRRNTKAFF. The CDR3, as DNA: TGTGCTTGGAGTGAGAAGAACAGGCGGAACACTAAAGCTTTCTTT.

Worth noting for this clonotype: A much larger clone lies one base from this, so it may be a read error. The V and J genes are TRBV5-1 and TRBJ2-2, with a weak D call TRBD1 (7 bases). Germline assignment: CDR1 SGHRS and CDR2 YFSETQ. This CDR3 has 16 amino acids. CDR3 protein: CTSSDPSRGDTGELFF. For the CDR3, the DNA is TGCACCAGCTCAGACCCGTCCAGGGGGGACACCGGGGAGCTGTTTTTT.

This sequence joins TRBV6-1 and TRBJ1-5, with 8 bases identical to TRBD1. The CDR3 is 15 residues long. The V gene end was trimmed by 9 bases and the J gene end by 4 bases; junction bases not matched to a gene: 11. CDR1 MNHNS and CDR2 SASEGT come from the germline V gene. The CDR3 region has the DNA TGTGCCAGTATTGATCCGAGACAGGGGAATCAGCCCCAGCATTTT. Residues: CASIDPRQGNQPQHF.

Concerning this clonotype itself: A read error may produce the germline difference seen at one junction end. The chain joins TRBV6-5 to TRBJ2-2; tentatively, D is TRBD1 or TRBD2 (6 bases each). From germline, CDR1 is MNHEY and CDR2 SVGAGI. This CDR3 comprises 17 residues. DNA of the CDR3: TGTGTCAGCAGTTACTCGACGACGGGGGACATCACCGGGGAGCAGTTTTTT. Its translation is CVSSYSTTGDITGEQFF.

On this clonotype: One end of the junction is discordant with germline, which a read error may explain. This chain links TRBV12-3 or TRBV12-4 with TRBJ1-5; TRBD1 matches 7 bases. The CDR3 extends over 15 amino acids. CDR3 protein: CVSRQTGLPDQPQHF. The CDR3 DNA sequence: TGTGTCAGCAGGCAGACAGGGCTACCAGATCAGCCCCAACATTTT.

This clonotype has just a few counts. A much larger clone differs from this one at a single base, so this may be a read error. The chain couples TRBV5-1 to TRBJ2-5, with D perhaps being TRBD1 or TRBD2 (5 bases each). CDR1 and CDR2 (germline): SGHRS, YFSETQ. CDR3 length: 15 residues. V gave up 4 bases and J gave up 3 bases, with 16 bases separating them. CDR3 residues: CASSLAGADEETQYF. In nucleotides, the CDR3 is TGCGCCAGCAGCCTAGCCGGGGCGGATGAAGAGACCCAGTACTTC.

In DNA, the CDR3 is TGTGCCAGCAGTGGAAGACAAGGGTTGACCAATCAGCCCCAGTATTTT. Protein sequence: CASSGRQGLTNQPQYF. The V gene is TRBV6-1, the J gene TRBJ1-5; D gene ambiguous. Near its end, the DNA agrees better with TRBJ2-3, so the J call may be wrong. The V gene's germline CDR1 is MNHNS and CDR2 SASEGT. This CDR3 contains 16 residues.

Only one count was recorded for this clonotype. The chain's CDR3 is CASSECSGSSNEKLFF. The DNA of the CDR3 is TGTGCCAGCAGTGAATGCTCGGGTTCGAGTAATGAAAAACTGTTTTTT. The chain combines TRBV6-1 with TRBJ1-4; D call uncertain. The CDR3 totals 16 residues. The V end lost 2 bases, the J end lost 4 bases, and 14 bases lay between the germline ends. Germline assignment: CDR1 MNHNS and CDR2 SASEGT.

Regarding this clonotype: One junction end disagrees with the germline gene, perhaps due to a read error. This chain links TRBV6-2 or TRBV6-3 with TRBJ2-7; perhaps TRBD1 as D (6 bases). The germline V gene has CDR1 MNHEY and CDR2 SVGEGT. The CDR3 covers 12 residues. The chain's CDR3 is CAGSVDRDKQYF. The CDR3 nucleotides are TGTGCCGGCAGTGTGGACCGGGACAAGCAGTACTTC.

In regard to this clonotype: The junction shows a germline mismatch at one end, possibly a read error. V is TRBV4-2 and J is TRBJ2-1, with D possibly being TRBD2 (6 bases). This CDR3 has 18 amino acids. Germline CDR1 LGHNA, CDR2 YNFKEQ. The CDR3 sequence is CTSSQATSGLSSYNEQFF. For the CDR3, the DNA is TGTACCAGCAGCCAAGCGACTAGTGGGCTCAGCTCCTACAATGAGCAGTTCTTC.

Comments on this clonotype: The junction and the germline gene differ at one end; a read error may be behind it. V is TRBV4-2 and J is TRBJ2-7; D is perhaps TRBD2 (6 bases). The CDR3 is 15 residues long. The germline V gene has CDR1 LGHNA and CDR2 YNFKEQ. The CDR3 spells CASSQGASESYEQYF. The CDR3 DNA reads TGTGCAAGCAGCCAGGGTGCTAGCGAGAGCTACGAGCAGTACTTC.

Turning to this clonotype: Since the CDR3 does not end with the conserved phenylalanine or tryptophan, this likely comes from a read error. For the CDR3, the DNA is TGTGCCAGCAGCCAAGGGTTGTCCAGCGGGAAATCTAGGAATGAGCAGTTCATC. This encodes CASSQGLSSGKSRNEQFI. The rearrangement joins TRBV14 to TRBJ2-1; 7 bases agree with TRBD2. The CDR3 has 18 amino acids. The V gene's germline CDR1 is SGHDN and CDR2 FVKESK. The ends lost 1 base at V and 7 bases at J; junction bases unmatched: 16.

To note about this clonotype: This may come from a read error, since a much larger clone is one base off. This chain's CDR3 is CASSPGADPSNEQFF. DNA of the CDR3: TGTGCCTCCAGCCCCGGGGCAGACCCTTCGAATGAGCAGTTCTTC. This chain connects TRBV2 to TRBJ2-1; D possibly uses TRBD1 or TRBD2 (5 bases each). The V end was cut by 11 bases, the J end by 7 bases, with 24 bases between. There are 15 residues in the CDR3. CDR1 and CDR2 (germline): SNHLY, FYNNEI.

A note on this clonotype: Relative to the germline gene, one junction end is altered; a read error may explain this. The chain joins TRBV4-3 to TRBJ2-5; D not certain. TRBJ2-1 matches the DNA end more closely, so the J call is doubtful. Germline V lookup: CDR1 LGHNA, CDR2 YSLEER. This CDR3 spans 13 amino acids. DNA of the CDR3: TGCACCAGCAGCCAAGTCCTAATGGCGGCCCAGTTCTTC. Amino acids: CTSSQVLMAAQFF.

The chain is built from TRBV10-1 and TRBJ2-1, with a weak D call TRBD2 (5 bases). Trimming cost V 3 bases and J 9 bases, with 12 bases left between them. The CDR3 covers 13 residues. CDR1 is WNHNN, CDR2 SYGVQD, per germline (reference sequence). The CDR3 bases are TGCGCCAGCAGTGACCTCCTAGCTATTGAGCAGTTCTTC. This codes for CASSDLLAIEQFF.

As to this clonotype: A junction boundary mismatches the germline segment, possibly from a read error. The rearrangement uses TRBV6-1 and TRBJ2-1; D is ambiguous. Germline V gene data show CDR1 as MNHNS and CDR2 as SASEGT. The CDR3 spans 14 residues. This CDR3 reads CVSILLVEGEEQFF. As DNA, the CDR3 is TGTGTCAGCATCCTCCTTGTGGAAGGCGAGGAGCAGTTCTTC.

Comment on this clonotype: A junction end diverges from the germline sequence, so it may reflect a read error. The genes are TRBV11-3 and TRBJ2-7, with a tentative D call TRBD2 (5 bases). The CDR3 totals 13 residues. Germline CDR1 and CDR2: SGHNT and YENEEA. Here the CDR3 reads CASSMGESYEQYF. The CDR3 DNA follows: TGTGCCAGCAGCATGGGAGAGTCCTACGAGCAGTATTTC.

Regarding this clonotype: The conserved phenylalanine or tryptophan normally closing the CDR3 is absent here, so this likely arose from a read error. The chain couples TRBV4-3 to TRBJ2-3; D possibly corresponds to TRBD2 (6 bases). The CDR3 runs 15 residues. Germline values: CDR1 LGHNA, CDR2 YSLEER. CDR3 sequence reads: CTSSPEGGRVDTQYY. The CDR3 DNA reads TGCACCAGCAGCCCGGAGGGCGGAAGGGTAGATACGCAGTATTAT.

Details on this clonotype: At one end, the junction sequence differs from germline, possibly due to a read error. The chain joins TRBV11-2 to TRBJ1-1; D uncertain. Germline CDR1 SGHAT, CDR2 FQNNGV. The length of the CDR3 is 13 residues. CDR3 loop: CTSTRSGNTETFF. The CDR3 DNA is TGTACCAGCACCCGGTCTGGGAACACTGAAACTTTCTTT.

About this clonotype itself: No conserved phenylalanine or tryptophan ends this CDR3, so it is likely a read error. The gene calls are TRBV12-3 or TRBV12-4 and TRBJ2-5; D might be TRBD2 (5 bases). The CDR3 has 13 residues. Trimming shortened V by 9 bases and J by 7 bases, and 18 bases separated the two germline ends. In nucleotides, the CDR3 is TGTGCCAGTTCGCTAGAGGGAGTGGTGACCCAGTACTTG. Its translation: CASSLEGVVTQYL.

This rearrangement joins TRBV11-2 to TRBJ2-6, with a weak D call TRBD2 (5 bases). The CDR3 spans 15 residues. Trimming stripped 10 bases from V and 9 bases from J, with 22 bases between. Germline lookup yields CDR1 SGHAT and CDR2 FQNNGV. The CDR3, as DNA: TGTGCCATCCAGCGGCCGCGCTCTGGGCTCAACGTCCTGACTTTC. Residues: CAIQRPRSGLNVLTF.

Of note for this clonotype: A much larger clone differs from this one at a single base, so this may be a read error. The CDR3: CASSSRLAGVVTDTLYF. DNA of the CDR3: TGCGCCAGCAGCTCCCGACTAGCGGGAGTAGTTACAGATACGCTGTATTTT. V and J are TRBV5-1 and TRBJ2-3, with 12 nucleotides matching TRBD2. The CDR3 has 17 residues. Germline lookup yields CDR1 SGHRS and CDR2 YFSETQ. The whole variable domain, filled in from reference TRBV5-1 and TRBJ2-3, reads KAGVTQTPRYLIKTRGQQVTLSCSPISGHRSVSWYQQTPGQGLQFLFEYFSETQRNKGNFPGRFSGRQFSNSRSEMNVSTLELGDSALYLCASSSRLAGVVTDTLYFGPGTRLTVL.

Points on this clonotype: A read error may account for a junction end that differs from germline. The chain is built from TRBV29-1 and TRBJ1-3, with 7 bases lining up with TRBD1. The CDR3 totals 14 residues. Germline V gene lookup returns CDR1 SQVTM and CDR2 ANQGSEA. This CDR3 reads CIVETGMYGNTIYF. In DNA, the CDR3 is TGCATCGTTGAGACAGGGATGTATGGAAACACCATATATTTT.

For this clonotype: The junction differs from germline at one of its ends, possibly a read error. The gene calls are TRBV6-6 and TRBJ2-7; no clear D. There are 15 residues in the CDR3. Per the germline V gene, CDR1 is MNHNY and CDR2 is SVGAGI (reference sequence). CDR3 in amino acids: CASSSPTLSPYEQYF. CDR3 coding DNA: TGCGCCAGCAGTTCTCCCACCCTGAGCCCCTACGAGCAGTACTTC.

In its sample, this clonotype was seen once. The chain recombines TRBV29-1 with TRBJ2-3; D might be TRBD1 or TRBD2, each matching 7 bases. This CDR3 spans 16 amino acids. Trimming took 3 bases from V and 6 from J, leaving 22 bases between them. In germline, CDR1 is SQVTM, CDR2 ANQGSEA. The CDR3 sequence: CSVEGSLGGGQDTQYF. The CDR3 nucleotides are TGCAGCGTTGAGGGGTCTCTGGGGGGGGGACAGGATACGCAGTATTTT.

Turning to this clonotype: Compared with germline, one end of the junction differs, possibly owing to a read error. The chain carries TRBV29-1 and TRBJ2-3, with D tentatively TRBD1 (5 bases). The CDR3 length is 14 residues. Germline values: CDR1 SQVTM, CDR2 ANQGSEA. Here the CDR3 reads CSAAAQGVSDTHNF. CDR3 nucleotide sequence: TGCAGCGCCGCGGCCCAGGGCGTCTCAGACACGCACAATTTT.